The next 14 T cell receptor beta chains were all read from a single sample in a study of blood T cell repertoires in COVID-19. TCRdb keeps only in-frame clones here, not all; method: immunoSEQ multiplex PCR. The sample includes about 45,000 clones, over 75% seen only once; the top ten take roughly 30%. Input material: peripheral blood. Receptors were obtained from a woman aged 80 or over with acute or convalescent COVID-19.

V is TRBV6-1 and J is TRBJ2-5, with TRBD1 matching 11 bases. V lost 6 bases, J lost 4 bases, and 10 bases stayed unmatched. CDR1 MNHNS and CDR2 SASEGT come from the germline V gene. There are 16 residues in the CDR3. The CDR3 nucleotides are TGTGCCAGCAGCGAATCCGGGACAGGGGGAATAGAGACCCAGTACTTC. This gives the protein CASSESGTGGIETQYF.

This chain uses TRBV30 with TRBJ2-7, with D perhaps TRBD2 (6 bases). CDR3 size: 12 residues. V lost 4 bases, J lost 3 bases, and 10 bases lay in between. From germline, CDR1 is GTSNPN and CDR2 SVGIG (reference sequence). Here the CDR3 reads CAWNPGDYEQYF. DNA of the CDR3: TGTGCCTGGAACCCGGGGGACTACGAGCAGTACTTC.

This clone was seen just once. The V and J genes are TRBV18 and TRBJ2-1, with D uncertain. The germline V and J ends were trimmed by 3 bases and 5 bases, with 11 bases remaining between them. The CDR3 is 14 residues long. CDR1 is KGHSH, CDR2 LQKENI, per germline. The CDR3 DNA reads as TGTGCCAGCTCACCCGAGGCGAGGAACAATGAGCAGTTCTTC. Protein product: CASSPEARNNEQFF.

V gene TRBV6-5 combines with J gene TRBJ1-3, with TRBD1 matching 10 bases. Per the germline V gene, CDR1 is MNHEY and CDR2 is SVGAGI. This CDR3 is 16 amino acids long. The ends lost 4 bases at V and 4 bases at J; junction bases unmatched: 7. In DNA, the CDR3 is TGTGCCAGCAGTTCCACCGGGACAGGGGTAGGAAACACCATATATTTT. Its protein product is CASSSTGTGVGNTIYF.

The chain recombines TRBV5-1 with TRBJ2-2; D is possibly TRBD2 (6 bases). Germline V lookup: CDR1 SGHRS, CDR2 YFSETQ. V dropped 0 bases and J dropped 1 base, with 10 bases sitting between them. The CDR3 is 16 amino acids. CDR3 sequence (DNA): TGCGCCAGCAGCTTGGGAGGCGGGGTGAACACCGGGGAGCTGTTTTTT. It encodes CASSLGGGVNTGELFF.

The CDR3 bases are TGTGCCAGCAGCTTGGGACAGACAATTACCTACGAGCAGTACTTC. Protein sequence: CASSLGQTITYEQYF. This chain links TRBV5-4 with TRBJ2-7; perhaps TRBD1 as D (5 bases). Germline V gene lookup returns CDR1 SGHNT and CDR2 YYREEE (reference sequence). Trimming shortened V by 0 bases and J by 2 bases, and 12 bases separated the two germline ends. This CDR3 is built from 15 residues.

The rearrangement joins TRBV4-1 to TRBJ1-4; D ambiguous. The CDR3 runs to 15 residues. Trimming removed 3 bases at V and 8 bases at J, with 16 bases between. Per the germline V gene, CDR1 is MGHRA and CDR2 is YSYEKL. CDR3 nucleotides: TGCGCCAGCAGCCACGAACCGGGGTCAAGGGAAAAACTGTTTTTT. This encodes CASSHEPGSREKLFF.

This clone appeared once. The rearrangement links TRBV18 to TRBJ2-1; 9 positions match TRBD2. The CDR3 has 16 residues. V was clipped by 3 bases and J by 7 bases; unmatched bases: 10. Germline CDR1 reads KGHSH; CDR2 reads LQKENI. As DNA, the CDR3 is TGTGCCAGCTCACCGCCCAATAGCGGGAGTTTAAATGAGCAGTTCTTC. It specifies CASSPPNSGSLNEQFF. Drawing the rest from reference TRBV18 and TRBJ2-1, the complete variable domain is NAGVMQNPRHLVRRRGQEARLRCSPMKGHSHVYWYRQLPEEGLKFMVYLQKENIIDESGMPKERFSAEFPKEGPSILRIQQVVRGDSAAYFCASSPPNSGSLNEQFFGPGTRLTVL.

On this clone: Its ends do not fully match the called genes, so a read error is possible. Distinct nucleotide sequences in the sample also encode this CDR3. The J gene is TRBJ2-3, the V gene TRBV18; the match to TRBD2 covers 7 bases. The CDR3 extends over 17 amino acids. The V gene's germline CDR1 is KGHSH and CDR2 LQKENI. Written as DNA, the CDR3 is TGTGCCAGCTCGCCACCGGGGCTCGCGGGAGGCACAGATACGCAGTATTTT. Residues: CASSPPGLAGGTDTQYF.

The chain carries TRBV30 and TRBJ2-6; 7 bases fit TRBD1. The ends lost 3 bases at V and 0 bases at J; junction bases unmatched: 11. The CDR3 runs 18 residues. Germline CDR1 GTSNPN, CDR2 SVGIG (reference sequence). This CDR3 is CAWRRPGQLLSGANVLTF. The CDR3 coding sequence is TGTGCCTGGAGACGCCCGGGACAGCTACTCTCTGGGGCCAACGTCCTGACTTTC.

The genes are TRBV18 and TRBJ2-1; TRBD1 aligns across 9 bases. The germline CDR1 and CDR2 sequences are KGHSH and LQKENI. The CDR3 length is 16 residues. The V and J ends lost 2 bases and 6 bases, in that order; junction bases with no gene match: 8. The CDR3 is CASSPVTDRGGNEQFF. Written as DNA, the CDR3 is TGTGCCAGCTCACCAGTAACGGACAGGGGCGGCAATGAGCAGTTCTTC.

The chain joins TRBV20-1 to TRBJ2-2; TRBD2 matches at 7 bases. CDR3 length equals 14 residues. Trimming at V came to 3 bases and at J to 4 bases, leaving 5 bases not matched to a gene. Per germline, CDR1 DFQATT and CDR2 SNEGSKA (reference sequence). The CDR3: CSASGRGSTGELFF. For the CDR3, the DNA is TGCAGTGCTAGTGGGAGGGGAAGCACCGGGGAGCTGTTTTTT.

The chain couples TRBV21-1 to TRBJ2-1; the table's D gene call, TRBD1, was not cross checked with the DNA. TRBV21-1 counts as a pseudogene. The CDR3 runs 16 residues. The CDR3 sequence is CASSHPTGQVRHEQFF. Written as DNA, the CDR3 is TGTGCCAGCAGCCACCCGACGGGACAGGTTAGGCATGAGCAGTTCTTC.

The chain has TRBV6-6 and TRBJ1-2, with D perhaps TRBD1 (5 bases). Trimming left V 2 bases short and J 1 base short, with 8 bases between. The germline V gene has CDR1 MNHNY and CDR2 SVGAGI (reference sequence). The CDR3 contains 14 residues. CDR3 nucleotide sequence: TGTGCCAGCAGTTACGGGGGGGATAACTATGGCTACACCTTC. Its protein is CASSYGGDNYGYTF.